These 12 T cell receptor beta chains were all obtained from the same sample, sequenced in a study of T-cell memory formation after mild COVID-19. TCRdb redid the calling of the 5' RACE reads with MiXCR, one entry per CDR3 protein. Of roughly 450,000 distinct CDR3 sequences detected, 15% to 20% appear once; the ten largest clones hold more than 9%. The sample consisted of PBMCs or a T cell subset sorted from them (not recorded which). The receptors stem from an adult woman who had mild COVID-19 (a few samples of this study predate the infection). Cell type and time point are not known.

The chain carries TRBV18 and TRBJ2-1; TRBD2 matches at 8 bases. Germline V gene lookup returns CDR1 KGHSH and CDR2 LQKENI. The CDR3 is 15 residues long. The V gene end was trimmed by 3 bases and the J gene end by 7 bases; junction bases not matched to a gene: 8. The CDR3 spells CASSPRREALNEQFF. The DNA for the CDR3 is TGTGCCAGCTCACCTCGGCGGGAGGCCCTGAATGAGCAGTTCTTC.

The V call is TRBV12-3 or TRBV12-4, the J call TRBJ2-7, with 7 bases lining up with TRBD2. The trim removed 1 base at V and 2 bases at J, leaving 5 bases unmatched. The CDR3 has 15 residues. The CDR3 DNA sequence: TGTGCCAGCAGTTTAGGCGGGGGACTTCCCTACGAGCAGTACTTC. Its protein product is CASSLGGGLPYEQYF.

This clonotype has just a few counts. The chain combines TRBV20-1 with TRBJ2-1; D is perhaps TRBD2 (7 bases). The CDR3 sequence is 17 residues long. CDR1 is DFQATT and CDR2 is SNEGSKA in the germline V gene (reference sequence). V shed 0 bases and J shed 3 bases, with 18 bases lying between them. The CDR3 region is CSARDPAGEGVYNEQFF. The CDR3 nucleotides are TGCAGTGCTAGAGATCCCGCGGGGGAGGGGGTCTACAATGAGCAGTTCTTC.

This chain joins TRBV10-3 and TRBJ2-1; TRBD2 matches 9 bases. Losses at the gene ends were 8 bases for V and 5 bases for J; bases not matched to a gene: 4. The CDR3 sequence is 13 residues long. Looked up from germline, CDR1 is ENHRY and CDR2 is SYGVKD. The CDR3 reads CAIRSGSDNEQFF. The CDR3 nucleotides are TGTGCCATCCGTAGCGGGAGTGACAATGAGCAGTTCTTC.

This chain connects TRBV7-2 to TRBJ2-1; no definite D call. This CDR3 is 17 amino acids long. Per germline, CDR1 SGHTA and CDR2 FQGNSA. With 1 base removed from V and 0 bases from J, the gap between germline ends came to 13 bases. CDR3 bases: TGTGCCAGCAGCTTAGTATCTAGGCCCAGCTCCTACAATGAGCAGTTCTTC. Its translation is CASSLVSRPSSYNEQFF.

The V call is TRBV6-5, the J call TRBJ1-1, with no clear D. Trimming removed 0 bases at V and 8 bases at J, with 16 bases between. The CDR3 extends over 15 amino acids. Germline V gene sequence: CDR1 MNHEY, CDR2 SVGAGI. CDR3 bases: TGTGCCAGCAGTTACTCGAGACGGGTAGACGCCGAAGCTTTCTTT. Translated, it gives CASSYSRRVDAEAFF.

This chain connects TRBV7-2 to TRBJ2-3, with TRBD2 matching over 13 bases. This CDR3 has 15 amino acids. Germline trimming cut 5 bases from V and 4 bases from J; bases unmatched to any gene: 3. Germline V gene data show CDR1 as SGHTA and CDR2 as FQGNSA. CDR3 coding DNA: TGTGCCAGCAGCCGACTAGCGGGAGGACCAGATACGCAGTATTTT. This translates into CASSRLAGGPDTQYF.

This clonotype was seen more than once but under ten times. The chain is built from TRBV18 and TRBJ1-5; 8 nucleotides match TRBD1. The germline V gene has CDR1 KGHSH and CDR2 LQKENI. The V gene end was trimmed by 0 bases and the J gene end by 4 bases; junction bases not matched to a gene: 8. This CDR3 is 17 amino acids long. The CDR3 coding sequence is TGTGCCAGCTCACCACCCTCGCAGGGGGCTCTAAATCAGCCCCAGCATTTT. Amino acid sequence: CASSPPSQGALNQPQHF.

This chain connects TRBV9 to TRBJ1-1; D not resolved. Trimming pared 4 bases from V and 0 bases from J, leaving 22 bases between. Germline CDR1 and CDR2: SGDLS and YYNGEE. The CDR3 totals 18 residues. This CDR3 is CASSPSARYTDMNTEAFF. The CDR3 DNA reads as TGTGCCAGCAGCCCTAGTGCAAGATACACGGATATGAACACTGAAGCTTTCTTT.

There are a few counts of this clonotype. The chain joins TRBV29-1 to TRBJ2-1, with 10 nucleotides matching TRBD2. After removal of 7 bases from V and 7 bases from J, the junction contained 10 bases not matched to a gene. CDR1 and CDR2 (germline): SQVTM, ANQGSEA. This CDR3 contains 14 residues. The CDR3 loop reads CSAATGTSVNEQFF. CDR3 nucleotide sequence: TGCAGCGCCGCGACCGGGACTAGCGTGAATGAGCAGTTCTTC.

This clonotype showed up just a few times. This chain links TRBV12-3 or TRBV12-4 with TRBJ2-7; D is possibly TRBD2 (6 bases). V was trimmed by 5 bases and J by 4 bases, leaving 15 bases between them. This CDR3 spans 14 amino acids. CDR3 in DNA: TGTGCCAGCAGTCCACGGGGAGGAGAGTACGAGCAGTACTTC. Protein: CASSPRGGEYEQYF.

This chain joins TRBV18 and TRBJ2-7; 12 nucleotides align to TRBD1. Germline assignment: CDR1 KGHSH and CDR2 LQKENI. J lost 3 bases, V lost 3 bases, and 3 bases had no gene match. CDR3 length: 15 residues. This chain's CDR3 is CASSPGQGALYEQYF. In DNA form, the CDR3 reads TGTGCCAGCTCACCGGGACAGGGGGCGCTCTACGAGCAGTACTTC.